These T cell receptor beta chains were read from a single sample in a study of cytomegalovirus exposure and HLA in healthy donors. Data came from immunoSEQ multiplex PCR; TCRdb stores just in-frame clones and leaves some out. The sample shows approximately 82,000 clones, 95% of them seen only once. Sequencing was done on a sample of PBMCs. The receptors shown here come from a woman aged 18-29 years in good health and CMV-seronegative. CDR3s include the opening cysteine and the closing phenylalanine or tryptophan. Fields, in order: CDR3 DNA, CDR3 protein, J gene, D gene, V gene, clone size. The D gene is left open where the match is weak. Rows may omit the clone size; those that give it use once, few, many or a size class.

cdr3_nt: TGTGCCAGCCTGACAGGGATTCTGGATACGCAGTATTTT
cdr3_aa: CASLTGILDTQYF
j_call: TRBJ2-3
d_call: TRBD1
v_call: TRBV2
clone_size: NA

cdr3_nt: TGTGCCATCAGTGGGGGGGACAGGGGAAAAGAGACCCAGTACTTC
cdr3_aa: CAISGGDRGKETQYF
j_call: TRBJ2-5
d_call: TRBD1
v_call: TRBV10-3
clone_size: NA

cdr3_nt: TGTGCCAGCAGCTTAGTTTTCGGTACCGCCGATCCCTTAACGCAGTATTTT
cdr3_aa: CASSLVFGTADPLTQYF
j_call: TRBJ2-3
d_call: NA
v_call: TRBV7-2
clone_size: NA

cdr3_nt: TGTGCCAGCAGCCGCGGAACTGAAGCTTTCTTT
cdr3_aa: CASSRGTEAFF
j_call: TRBJ1-1
d_call: NA
v_call: TRBV6-5
clone_size: once

cdr3_nt: TGTGCCAGCAGCCCCTGGCGGGAGGGCCGAAATACGCAGTATTTT
cdr3_aa: CASSPWREGRNTQYF
j_call: TRBJ2-3
d_call: TRBD2
v_call: TRBV7-7
clone_size: NA

cdr3_nt: TGCGCCAGCAGCCAAGATCTCCCAAGCACTAATGAAAAACTGTTTTTT
cdr3_aa: CASSQDLPSTNEKLFF
j_call: TRBJ1-4
d_call: NA
v_call: TRBV4-3
clone_size: NA

cdr3_nt: TGTGCCAGCAGACCTTTAGCGGGAGTCTACGAGCAGTACTTC
cdr3_aa: CASRPLAGVYEQYF
j_call: TRBJ2-7
d_call: TRBD2
v_call: TRBV7-9
clone_size: once

cdr3_nt: TGCAGCGTTGAAACAGGGGAAAACACTGAAGCTTTCTTT
cdr3_aa: CSVETGENTEAFF
j_call: TRBJ1-1
d_call: TRBD1
v_call: TRBV29-1
clone_size: NA

cdr3_nt: TGTGCCAGCAGCTTATACGGGGGGGACAATGAGCAGTTCTTC
cdr3_aa: CASSLYGGDNEQFF
j_call: TRBJ2-1
d_call: TRBD2
v_call: TRBV7-8
clone_size: NA

cdr3_nt: TGTGCCAGCAGCGTTCAGGGATCCACAACTGGAAACACCATATATTTT
cdr3_aa: CASSVQGSTTGNTIYF
j_call: TRBJ1-3
d_call: NA
v_call: TRBV9
clone_size: NA

cdr3_nt: TGTGCCAGCTCCCAGGGGAGGGTAAATGGCTACACCTTC
cdr3_aa: CASSQGRVNGYTF
j_call: TRBJ1-2
d_call: NA
v_call: TRBV6-5
clone_size: NA